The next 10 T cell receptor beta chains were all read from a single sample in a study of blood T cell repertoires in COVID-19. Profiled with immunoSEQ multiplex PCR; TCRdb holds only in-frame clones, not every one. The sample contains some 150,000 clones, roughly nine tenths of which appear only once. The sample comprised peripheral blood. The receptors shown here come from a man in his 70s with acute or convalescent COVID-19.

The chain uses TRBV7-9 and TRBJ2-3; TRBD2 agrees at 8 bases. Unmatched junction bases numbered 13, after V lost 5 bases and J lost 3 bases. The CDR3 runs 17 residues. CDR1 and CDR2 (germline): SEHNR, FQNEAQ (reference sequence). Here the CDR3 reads CASSAHGGVAGTDTQYF. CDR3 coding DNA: TGTGCCAGCAGCGCTCACGGTGGGGTAGCGGGAACAGATACGCAGTATTTT. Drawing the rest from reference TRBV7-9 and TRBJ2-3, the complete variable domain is DTGVSQNPRHKITKRGQNVTFRCDPISEHNRLYWYRQTLGQGPEFLTYFQNEAQLEKSRLLSDRFSAERPKGSFSTLEIQRTEQGDSAMYLCASSAHGGVAGTDTQYFGPGTRLTVL.

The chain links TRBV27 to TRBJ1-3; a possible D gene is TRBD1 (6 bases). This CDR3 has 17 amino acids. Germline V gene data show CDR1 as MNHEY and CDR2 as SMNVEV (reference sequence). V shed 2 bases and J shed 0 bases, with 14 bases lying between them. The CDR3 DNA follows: TGTGCCAGCAGTTTAAGGGGGGGCCGAAACTCTGGAAACACCATATATTTT. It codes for CASSLRGGRNSGNTIYF.

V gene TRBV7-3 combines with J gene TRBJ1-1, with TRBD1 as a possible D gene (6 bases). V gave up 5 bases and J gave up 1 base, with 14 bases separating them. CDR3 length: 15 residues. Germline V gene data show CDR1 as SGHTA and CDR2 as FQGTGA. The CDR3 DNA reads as TGTGCCAGCAGCCTACCCTCCAGGGGGAACACTGAAGCTTTCTTT. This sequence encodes CASSLPSRGNTEAFF.

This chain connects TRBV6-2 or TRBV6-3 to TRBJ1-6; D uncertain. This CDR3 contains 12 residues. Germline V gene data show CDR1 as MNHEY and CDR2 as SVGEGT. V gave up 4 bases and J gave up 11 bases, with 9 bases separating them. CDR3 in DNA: TGTGCCAGCAGTTTATCCTCCCCACCCCTCCACTTT. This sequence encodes CASSLSSPPLHF.

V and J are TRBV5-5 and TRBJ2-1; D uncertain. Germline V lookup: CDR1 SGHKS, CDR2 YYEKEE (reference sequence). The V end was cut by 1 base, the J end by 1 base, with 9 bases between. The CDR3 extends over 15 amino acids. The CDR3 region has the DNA TGTGCCAGCAGCTTGTTTACTGGTTCCTACAATGAGCAGTTCTTC. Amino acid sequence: CASSLFTGSYNEQFF.

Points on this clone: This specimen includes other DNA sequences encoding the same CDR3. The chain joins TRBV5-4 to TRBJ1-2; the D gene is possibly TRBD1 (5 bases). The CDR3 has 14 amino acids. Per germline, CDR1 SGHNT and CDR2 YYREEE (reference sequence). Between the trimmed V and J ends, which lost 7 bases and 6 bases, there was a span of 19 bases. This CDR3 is CASLDQRGYDGYTF. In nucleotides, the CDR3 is TGTGCCAGCTTAGACCAAAGGGGTTACGATGGCTACACCTTC.

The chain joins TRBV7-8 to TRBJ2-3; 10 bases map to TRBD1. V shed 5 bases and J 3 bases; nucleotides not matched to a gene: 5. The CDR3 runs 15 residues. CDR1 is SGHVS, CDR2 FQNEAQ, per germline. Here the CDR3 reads CASSHRDRGTDTQYF. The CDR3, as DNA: TGTGCCAGCAGCCACCGGGACAGGGGTACAGATACGCAGTATTTT.

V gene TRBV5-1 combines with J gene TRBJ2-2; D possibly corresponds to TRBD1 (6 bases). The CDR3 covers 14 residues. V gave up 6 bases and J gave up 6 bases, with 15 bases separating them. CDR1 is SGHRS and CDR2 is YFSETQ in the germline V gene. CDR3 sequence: CASTPLSGAGELFF. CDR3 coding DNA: TGCGCCAGCACCCCTTTGTCAGGGGCCGGGGAGCTGTTTTTT.

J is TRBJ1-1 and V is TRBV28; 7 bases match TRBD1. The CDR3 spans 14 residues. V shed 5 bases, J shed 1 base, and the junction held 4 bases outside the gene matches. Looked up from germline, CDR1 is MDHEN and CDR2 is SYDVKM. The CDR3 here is CASSVGQRNTEAFF. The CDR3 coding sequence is TGTGCCAGCAGTGTGGGACAGAGGAACACTGAAGCTTTCTTT.

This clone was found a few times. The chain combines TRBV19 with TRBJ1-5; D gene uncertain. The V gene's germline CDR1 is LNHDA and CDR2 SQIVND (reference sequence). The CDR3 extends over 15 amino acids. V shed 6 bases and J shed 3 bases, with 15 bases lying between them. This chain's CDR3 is CASRETSTFNQPQHF. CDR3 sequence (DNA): TGTGCCAGTAGAGAGACATCGACGTTCAATCAGCCCCAGCATTTT.